This T cell receptor beta chain originates from a study of T cells after yellow fever vaccination. Making TCR cDNA involved 5'RACE template switching, which added UMIs and a universal primer site. TCRdb redid the calling of the 5' RACE reads with MiXCR, one entry per CDR3 protein. This sample has nearly 300,000 distinct CDR3 sequences; 7.5% to 9% occur once, and the top ten carry 3% to 3.5%. This clonotype was detected a few times. Its antigen is still unknown. The junction had 5 bases not matched to a gene; V was cut back by 1 base and J by 0 bases. Looked up from germline, CDR1 is SGHTA and CDR2 is FQGNSA. This CDR3 region has 16 residues. General study results and limits: Primary-vaccination clones mostly resurfaced post-booster (96% CD4, roughly 90% CD8).

J is TRBJ2-5 and V is TRBV7-2, with 7 bases aligning to TRBD1. The receptor's source is a man between 18 and 29 years old who received the YFV17D yellow fever vaccine. The starting material was CD4+ T cells sorted from PBMCs, obtained 5 days after the yellow fever booster vaccination. This chain's CDR3 is CASSLVARGYQETQYF. The CDR3 nucleotides are TGTGCCAGCAGCTTAGTGGCCAGGGGGTACCAAGAGACCCAGTACTTC. The full variable domain, completed using reference TRBV7-2 and TRBJ2-5, is GAGVSQSPSNKVTEKGKDVELRCDPISGHTALYWYRQSLGQGLEFLIYFQGNSAPDKSGLPSDRFSAERTGGSVSTLTIQRTQQEDSAVYLCASSLVARGYQETQYFGPGTRLLVL.